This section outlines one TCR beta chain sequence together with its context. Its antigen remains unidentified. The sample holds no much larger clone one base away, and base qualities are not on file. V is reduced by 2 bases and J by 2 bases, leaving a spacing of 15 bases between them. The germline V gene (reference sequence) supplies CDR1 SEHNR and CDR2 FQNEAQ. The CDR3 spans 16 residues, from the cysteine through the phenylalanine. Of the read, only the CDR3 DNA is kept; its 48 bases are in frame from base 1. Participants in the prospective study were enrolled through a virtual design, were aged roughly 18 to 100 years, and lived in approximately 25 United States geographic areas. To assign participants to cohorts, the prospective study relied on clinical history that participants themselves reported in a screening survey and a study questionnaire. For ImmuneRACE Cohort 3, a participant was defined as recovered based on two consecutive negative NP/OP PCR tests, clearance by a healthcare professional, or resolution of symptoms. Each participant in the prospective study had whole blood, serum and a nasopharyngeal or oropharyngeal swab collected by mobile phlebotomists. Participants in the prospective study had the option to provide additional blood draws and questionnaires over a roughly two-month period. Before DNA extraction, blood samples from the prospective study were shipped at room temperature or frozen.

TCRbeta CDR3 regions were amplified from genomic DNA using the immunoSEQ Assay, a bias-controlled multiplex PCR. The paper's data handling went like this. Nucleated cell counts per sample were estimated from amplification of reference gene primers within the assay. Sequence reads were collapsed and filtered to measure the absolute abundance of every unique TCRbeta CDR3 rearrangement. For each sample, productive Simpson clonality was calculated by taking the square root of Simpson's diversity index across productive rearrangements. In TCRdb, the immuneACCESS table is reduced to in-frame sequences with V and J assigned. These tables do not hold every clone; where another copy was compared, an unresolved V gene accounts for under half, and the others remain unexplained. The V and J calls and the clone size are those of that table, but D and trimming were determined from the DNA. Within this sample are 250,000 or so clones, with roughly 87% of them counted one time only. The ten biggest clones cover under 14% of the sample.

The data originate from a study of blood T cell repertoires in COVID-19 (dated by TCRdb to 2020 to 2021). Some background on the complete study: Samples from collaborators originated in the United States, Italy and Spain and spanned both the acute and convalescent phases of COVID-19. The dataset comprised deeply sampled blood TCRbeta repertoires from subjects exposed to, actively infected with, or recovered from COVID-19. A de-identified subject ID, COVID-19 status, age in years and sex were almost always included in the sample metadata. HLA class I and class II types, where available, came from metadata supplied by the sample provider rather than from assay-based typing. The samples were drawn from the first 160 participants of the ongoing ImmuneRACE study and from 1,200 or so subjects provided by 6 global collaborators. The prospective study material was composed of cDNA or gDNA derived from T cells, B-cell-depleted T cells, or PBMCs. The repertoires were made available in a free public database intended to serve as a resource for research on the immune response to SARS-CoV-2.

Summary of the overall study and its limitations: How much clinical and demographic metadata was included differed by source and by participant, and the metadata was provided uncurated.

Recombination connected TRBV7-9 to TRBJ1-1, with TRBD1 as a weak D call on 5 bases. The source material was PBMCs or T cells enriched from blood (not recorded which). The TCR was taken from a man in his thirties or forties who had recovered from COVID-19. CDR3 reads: CASSLRRVVPNTEAFF. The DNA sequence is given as TGTGCCAGCAGCTTACGCAGGGTGGTCCCTAACACTGAAGCTTTCTTT. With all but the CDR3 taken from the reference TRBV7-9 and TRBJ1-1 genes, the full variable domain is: DTGVSQNPRHKITKRGQNVTFRCDPISEHNRLYWYRQTLGQGPEFLTYFQNEAQLEKSRLLSDRFSAERPKGSFSTLEIQRTEQGDSAMYLCASSLRRVVPNTEAFFGQGTRLTVV.